The rows below give T cell receptor beta chains drawn from one sample of a study of CD8 T cells in ankylosing spondylitis. In TCRdb, the 5' RACE reads were re-called with MiXCR into one record per CDR3 protein. The sample has roughly 230,000 distinct CDR3 sequences; 8% to 11% are singletons. Sequencing was carried out using blood, either unsorted or a sorted T cell fraction (not recorded which). The source is a male donor with ankylosing spondylitis or in good health (not recorded which). Both conserved end residues are trimmed from each CDR3. Fields, in order: V gene, J gene, CDR3 protein.

>TRBV29-1|TRBJ1-5
SVKGGGGNQPQH
>TRBV5-1|TRBJ2-3
ASSSTSGGDGDTQY
>TRBV12-3/TRBV12-4|TRBJ1-2
ASSSSLGYGYT
>TRBV7-9|TRBJ1-4
ASSLDVETTLF
>TRBV30|TRBJ1-5
AWSRDRNQPQH
>TRBV20-1|TRBJ2-1
SVPPGGLAGEQF
>TRBV5-5|TRBJ1-1
ASSLSQQGGLAPGAF
>TRBV7-2|TRBJ1-5
ASSTGLNHQPQH
>TRBV6-1|TRBJ2-2
ASGGTQGITGELF
>TRBV7-8|TRBJ2-3
ASSRAGRLAGITQY
>TRBV5-1|TRBJ2-3
ASGTSGASTDTQY
>TRBV20-1|TRBJ2-7
SAVGTPYEQY
>TRBV4-1|TRBJ2-7
ASSQDGLAGVYEQY
>TRBV4-1|TRBJ2-2
ASSPTKGFPELF
>TRBV20-1|TRBJ1-5
SARAGTGYQPQH
>TRBV7-9|TRBJ2-1
ASIRTPIRERQF
>TRBV7-2|TRBJ1-1
ASSLNSKGGAF
>TRBV29-1|TRBJ2-7
SVARGQGYEQY
>TRBV12-3/TRBV12-4|TRBJ2-1
ASGWTSKGNEQF
>TRBV6-1|TRBJ2-7
ASIPASGNEQY
>TRBV5-1|TRBJ2-1
ASSPLRGGYNEQF
>TRBV4-1|TRBJ1-1
ASSQVANGRYAF